The 2 T cell receptor beta chains listed next were all sequenced from one sample in a study of blood T cell repertoires in COVID-19 (dated by TCRdb to the early 2020s). Preparation of the library involved the immunoSEQ multiplex PCR assay. The clones in this table, taken by TCRdb from immuneACCESS, are in-frame only. Not every clone is retained; where verified, under half of the shortfall comes from an unresolved V gene, and the cause of the rest is unknown. The sample table holds 100,000 to 150,000 clones, of which 65% to 85% were seen once. Roughly 3.5% of the sample comes from the top ten. Sequencing was performed on PBMCs or T cells enriched from blood (not recorded which). The receptor set was obtained from a woman in her twenties or thirties who had recovered from COVID-19.

The chain employs TRBV7-2 and TRBJ2-7; perhaps TRBD2 as D (6 bases). This CDR3 comprises 15 residues. Trimming stripped 3 bases from V and 1 base from J, with 13 bases between. Germline V gives CDR1 SGHTA, CDR2 FQGNSA. As DNA, the CDR3 is TGTGCCAGCAGCTTGCAGGGAGGTGGTTCCTACGAGCAGTACTTC. This gives the protein CASSLQGGGSYEQYF. The whole variable domain, filled in from reference TRBV7-2 and TRBJ2-7, reads GAGVSQSPSNKVTEKGKDVELRCDPISGHTALYWYRQSLGQGLEFLIYFQGNSAPDKSGLPSDRFSAERTGGSVSTLTIQRTQQEDSAVYLCASSLQGGGSYEQYFGPGTRLTVT.

The J gene is TRBJ2-5, the V gene TRBV5-4; the D is unclear. Germline V CDR1 and CDR2: SGHNT, YYREEE (reference sequence). The CDR3 length is 13 residues. Trimming shortened V by 4 bases and J by 1 base, and 8 bases separated the two germline ends. The CDR3 bases are TGTGCCAGCAGCCCGGGTCCCCAAGAGACCCAGTACTTC. Protein sequence: CASSPGPQETQYF. The full variable domain, in which reference TRBV5-4 and TRBJ2-5 provide the parts outside the CDR3, is ETGVTQSPTHLIKTRGQQVTLRCSSQSGHNTVSWYQQALGQGPQFIFQYYREEENGRGNFPPRFSGLQFPNYSSELNVNALELDDSALYLCASSPGPQETQYFGPGTRLLVL.